The next 12 T cell receptor beta chains were all read from a single sample in a study of cytomegalovirus exposure and HLA in healthy donors. Here immunoSEQ multiplex PCR was the method, and the copy in TCRdb shows in-frame clones only, minus some. The sample contains 170,000 or so clones, roughly 80% of which appear only once. The sample consisted of PBMCs. The source of these receptors is a woman aged 18-29 years in good health and CMV-seropositive.

The genes are TRBV10-3 and TRBJ1-2; no clear D gene. V lost 3 bases, J lost 0 bases, and 5 bases lay in between. Germline V gives CDR1 ENHRY, CDR2 SYGVKD. The CDR3 spans 13 residues. CDR3 nucleotide sequence: TGTGCCATCAGTGACAGTGCTAACTATGGCTACACCTTC. Protein product: CAISDSANYGYTF.

This sequence joins TRBV5-1 and TRBJ2-7; 11 nucleotides agree with TRBD2. Germline lookup yields CDR1 SGHRS and CDR2 YFSETQ. Trimming removed 5 bases from V and 3 bases from J; junction bases left unmatched: 13. The CDR3 totals 17 residues. CDR3 nucleotides: TGCGCCAGCAGGCATACTAGCGGGGGCCAAAGGGGCTACGAGCAGTACTTC. Translating it yields CASRHTSGGQRGYEQYF. The full variable domain, with the rest looked up from reference TRBV5-1 and TRBJ2-7, is KAGVTQTPRYLIKTRGQQVTLSCSPISGHRSVSWYQQTPGQGLQFLFEYFSETQRNKGNFPGRFSGRQFSNSRSEMNVSTLELGDSALYLCASRHTSGGQRGYEQYFGPGTRLTVT.

The chain couples TRBV11-2 to TRBJ1-1, with D tentatively TRBD1 (5 bases). The germline V gene has CDR1 SGHAT and CDR2 FQNNGV. With 5 bases removed from V and 0 bases from J, the gap between germline ends came to 13 bases. CDR3 length equals 15 residues. This chain's CDR3 is CASSLTDSMNTEAFF. CDR3 sequence (DNA): TGTGCCAGCAGCCTGACAGACAGCATGAACACTGAAGCTTTCTTT.

This rearrangement joins TRBV15 to TRBJ2-1, with no clear D. This CDR3 comprises 14 residues. Germline V gene data show CDR1 as LNHNV and CDR2 as YYDKDF (reference sequence). With 4 bases removed from V and 1 base from J, the gap between germline ends came to 8 bases. The chain's CDR3 is CATSIIGSYNEQFF. CDR3 DNA: TGTGCCACCAGCATAATCGGGTCCTACAATGAGCAGTTCTTC. The full variable domain, completed using reference TRBV15 and TRBJ2-1, is DAMVIQNPRYQVTQFGKPVTLSCSQTLNHNVMYWYQQKSSQAPKLLFHYYDKDFNNEADTPDNFQSRRPNTSFCFLDIRSPGLGDTAMYLCATSIIGSYNEQFFGPGTRLTVL.

This chain joins TRBV5-1 and TRBJ2-7, with 7 positions matching TRBD2. CDR3 size: 15 residues. Germline V gene lookup returns CDR1 SGHRS and CDR2 YFSETQ. V shed 5 bases and J 1 base; nucleotides not matched to a gene: 9. CDR3: CASRPGLLGSYEQYF. CDR3 DNA sequence: TGCGCCAGCAGACCGGGACTACTCGGGTCCTACGAGCAGTACTTC.

This chain joins TRBV9 and TRBJ2-3, with 7 bases matching TRBD2. The CDR3 runs to 14 residues. Per the germline V gene, CDR1 is SGDLS and CDR2 is YYNGEE. V lost 2 bases to trimming and J lost 2 bases; unmatched junction nucleotides: 2. The CDR3 coding sequence is TGTGCCAGCAGCGTGGCGGGGGACACAGATACGCAGTATTTT. As protein: CASSVAGDTDTQYF.

The chain carries TRBV13 and TRBJ2-3, with a weak D call TRBD2 (5 bases). This CDR3 is 12 amino acids long. The V end lost 5 bases, the J end lost 3 bases, and 6 bases lay between the germline ends. Germline lookup yields CDR1 PRHDT and CDR2 FYEKMQ (reference sequence). The CDR3 coding sequence is TGTGCCAGCAGCGGGAGTACAGATACGCAGTATTTT. Translating it yields CASSGSTDTQYF. The whole variable domain, remainder taken from reference TRBV13 and TRBJ2-3, is AAGVIQSPRHLIKEKRETATLKCYPIPRHDTVYWYQQGPGQDPQFLISFYEKMQSDKGSIPDRFSAQQFSDYHSELNMSSLELGDSALYFCASSGSTDTQYFGPGTRLTVL.

The DNA of the CDR3 is TGTGCCAGTAGTTCGAACAGCGGTCCTGGAAACACCATATATTTT. Protein product: CASSSNSGPGNTIYF. J is TRBJ1-3 and V is TRBV19; no clear D. V was clipped by 5 bases and J by 2 bases, with 13 bases between them. From germline, CDR1 is LNHDA and CDR2 SQIVND (reference sequence). There are 15 residues in the CDR3.

This sequence joins TRBV27 and TRBJ2-7; TRBD2 might be the D (5 bases). CDR3 length: 11 residues. The germline V gene encodes CDR1 MNHEY and CDR2 SMNVEV (reference sequence). V was shortened by 6 bases and J by 6 bases, with 9 bases between the two germline ends. CDR3 loop: CASRVGSEQYF. DNA of the CDR3: TGTGCCAGCAGGGTGGGGAGCGAGCAGTACTTC.

The V and J genes are TRBV7-9 and TRBJ1-2; D remains unclear. The CDR3 has 13 residues. The germline V and J ends were trimmed by 1 base and 4 bases, with 7 bases remaining between them. CDR1 is SEHNR, CDR2 FQNEAQ, per germline (reference sequence). The CDR3 bases are TGTGCCAGCAGCTTAGAACAGCTCTATGGCTACACCTTC. Translated: CASSLEQLYGYTF.

CDR3 loop: CASRTTGVSSYEQYF. The CDR3 DNA sequence: TGTGCCAGTAGAACGACAGGGGTGAGCTCCTACGAGCAGTACTTC. The chain recombines TRBV19 with TRBJ2-7; 8 nucleotides agree with TRBD1. J gave up 0 bases and V 6 bases, and 7 bases lay outside the gene matches. Germline CDR1 reads LNHDA; CDR2 reads SQIVND (reference sequence). This CDR3 comprises 15 residues.

Comment on this clone: Other DNA sequences in this sample translate to the same CDR3. The rearrangement links TRBV5-1 to TRBJ2-1; D gene ambiguous. Germline V CDR1 and CDR2: SGHRS, YFSETQ. The length of the CDR3 is 14 residues. V was shortened by 0 bases and J by 4 bases, with 8 bases between the two germline ends. Here the CDR3 reads CASSLEPTYNEQFF. In DNA, the CDR3 is TGCGCCAGCAGCTTGGAGCCGACATACAATGAGCAGTTCTTC.